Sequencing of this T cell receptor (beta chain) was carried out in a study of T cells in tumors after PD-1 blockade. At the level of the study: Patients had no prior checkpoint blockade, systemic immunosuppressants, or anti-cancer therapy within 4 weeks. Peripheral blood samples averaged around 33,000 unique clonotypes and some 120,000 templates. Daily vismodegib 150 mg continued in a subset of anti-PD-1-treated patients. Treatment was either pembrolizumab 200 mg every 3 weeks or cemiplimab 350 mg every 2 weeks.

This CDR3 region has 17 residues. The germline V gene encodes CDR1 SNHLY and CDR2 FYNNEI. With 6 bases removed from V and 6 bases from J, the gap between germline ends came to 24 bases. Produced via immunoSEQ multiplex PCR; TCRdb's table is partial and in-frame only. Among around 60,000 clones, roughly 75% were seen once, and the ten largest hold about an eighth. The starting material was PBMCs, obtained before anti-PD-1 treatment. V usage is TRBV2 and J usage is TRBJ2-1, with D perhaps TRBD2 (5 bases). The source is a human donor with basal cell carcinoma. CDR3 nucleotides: TGTGCCAGCAGAGAGCGGTTCGTTCCGATCCTCGGCAATGAGCAGTTCTTC. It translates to CASRERFVPILGNEQFF.